The clone carrying this T cell receptor (beta chain) came up many times. Its antigen is unknown. The data derive from a study of human T cells and chemical hapten exposure. On the study more broadly: Slight volume differences across pooled libraries mainly accounted for varying per-sample TCR yields. Study-level findings and limits: Compared with pre-sensitization or healthy control sets, expanded TCRs clustered more.

The CDR3 is 15 residues long. V was shortened by 1 base and J by 4 bases, with 8 bases between the two germline ends. The germline V gene encodes CDR1 KGHSH and CDR2 LQKENI. The time point was: pre-sensitization, week 0. Described treatment: therapeutic diphenylcyclopropenone sensitization with weekly scalp DPC. TCRdb reanalysed the RACE reads using MiXCR and keeps one entry per CDR3 protein. The table records approximately 400,000 distinct CDR3 sequences, roughly 5.3% of them present only once. The source material was whole blood, sampled in connection with sensitization to the hapten diphenylcyclopropenone (DPC). The chain has TRBV18 and TRBJ1-6; the D gene is possibly TRBD1 (5 bases). The clonotype comes from a woman aged 50 to 65 with alopecia areata. Some clones in this sample may be carry-over from other donors' samples. The CDR3 sequence: CASSPQGTYNSPLHF. CDR3 nucleotides: TGTGCCAGCTCACCACAGGGGACTTATAATTCACCCCTCCACTTT.